These 2 T cell receptor beta chains share one sample of origin, sequenced in a study of T cell repertoires in cytomegalovirus infection. Each CDR3 protein is one row after TCRdb ran MiXCR on the reads. The data show roughly 150,000 distinct CDR3 sequences, around a quarter seen once. Sequenced input: PBMCs. The receptors were gathered from a human donor in good health (CMV status not recorded). Some clones in this sample may be carry-over from other donors' samples.

The table lists this clonotype with many counts. This chain uses TRBV7-9 with TRBJ2-7; 8 bases match TRBD2. The CDR3 runs to 14 residues. Per the germline V gene, CDR1 is SEHNR and CDR2 is FQNEAQ (reference sequence). V lost 3 bases to trimming and J lost 6 bases; unmatched junction nucleotides: 7. The CDR3 nucleotides are TGTGCCAGCAGCTTGAGTAGCGGGGCCCGCGAGCAGTACTTC. Its translation is CASSLSSGAREQYF.

This clonotype was seen repeatedly, ten times or more. J is TRBJ2-5 and V is TRBV28, with 10 bases lining up with TRBD2. The CDR3 spans 15 residues. The ends lost 6 bases at V and 3 bases at J; junction bases unmatched: 7. The germline gives CDR1 MDHEN, CDR2 SYDVKM. This CDR3 is CASSPVAGGKETQYF. CDR3 DNA sequence: TGTGCCAGCAGCCCAGTAGCGGGGGGAAAAGAGACCCAGTACTTC.